Included here is one T cell receptor beta chain sequence, with context. The data were taken from a study of blood T cell repertoires in COVID-19. Study-level information: Acute-phase and convalescent COVID-19 samples originated in the United States, Italy and Spain. The cDNA or gDNA used as material had been derived from T cells, B-cell-depleted T cells, or PBMCs.

Under the authors' procedure: Reference gene primer amplification yielded estimated nucleated cell counts. Assay used: immunoSEQ multiplex PCR; TCRdb lists only in-frame clones, some missing. V, J and clone size derive from that table, while D and trimming were established from the DNA sequence. The table lists around 70,000 clones, under 95% of them singletons, with 1.5% in the top ten. The CDR3 totals 15 residues. Germline V gives CDR1 MNHEY, CDR2 SVGAGI. V lost 6 bases to trimming and J lost 6 bases, with 17 bases between them. This TCR came from a man aged 50 or older with acute or convalescent COVID-19. The chain is built from TRBV6-5 and TRBJ2-2, with a possible D match to TRBD1 (5 bases). The sequenced material came from peripheral blood. The CDR3 bases are TGTGCCAGCAGGGCGACAGCCGTAGTTGCCGGGGAGCTGTTTTTT. Protein sequence: CASRATAVVAGELFF.